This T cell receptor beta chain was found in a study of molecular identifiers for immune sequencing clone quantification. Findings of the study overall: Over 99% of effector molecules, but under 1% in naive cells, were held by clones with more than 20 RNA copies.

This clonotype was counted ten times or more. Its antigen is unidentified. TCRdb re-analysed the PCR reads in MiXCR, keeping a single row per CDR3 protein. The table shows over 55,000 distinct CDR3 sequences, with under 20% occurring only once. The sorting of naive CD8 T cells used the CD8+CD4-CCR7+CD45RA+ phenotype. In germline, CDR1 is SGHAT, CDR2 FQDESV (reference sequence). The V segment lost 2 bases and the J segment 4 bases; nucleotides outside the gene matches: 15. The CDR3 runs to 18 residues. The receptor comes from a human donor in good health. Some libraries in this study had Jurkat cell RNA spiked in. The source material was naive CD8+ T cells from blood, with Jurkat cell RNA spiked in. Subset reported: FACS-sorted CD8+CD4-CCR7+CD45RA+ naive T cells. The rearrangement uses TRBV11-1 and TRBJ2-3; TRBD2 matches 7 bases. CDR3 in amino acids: CASSLSFTAGASADTQYF. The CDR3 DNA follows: TGTGCCAGCAGCTTATCCTTTACCGCGGGAGCTTCGGCAGATACGCAGTATTTT.